Listed below are T cell receptor beta chains from one sample, sequenced in a study of metastatic and nonmetastatic thyroid tumors. TCRdb re-called the PCR reads via MiXCR. The repertoire holds 24,000 or so clones, with approximately 20% as singletons. Material for sequencing was blood. These TCRs come from a male donor with papillary thyroid cancer or a benign thyroid nodule (not recorded which). Some clones in this sample may be carry-over from other donors' samples. The CDR3 runs from the conserved cysteine through the conserved F or W. A D gene is named only where the DNA matches it firmly. For some rows the clone size is stated as once, few or many, or as a class when expanded; others skip it.

CASSLFLGAYEQFF,TGTGCCAGCAGTTTATTTCTGGGGGCCTATGAGCAGTTCTTC,.,medium-sized,TRBJ2-1,TRBV27
CASSRGSTDTQYF,TGTGCCAGCAGCCGGGGGAGCACAGATACGCAGTATTTT,.,many,TRBJ2-3,TRBV3-1
CASSFGGSLYEQYF,TGTGCCAGCAGTTTTGGGGGAAGTCTGTACGAGCAGTACTTC,.,medium-sized,TRBJ2-7,TRBV12-3/TRBV12-4
CASRFRGSLAARTDTQYF,TGTGCCAGCAGGTTTAGGGGATCCCTAGCGGCTCGCACAGATACGCAGTATTTT,TRBD2,many,TRBJ2-3,TRBV11-3
CAIRDSGMSSYEQYF,TGTGCCATCAGGGATAGCGGTATGAGCTCCTACGAGCAGTACTTC,.,medium-sized,TRBJ2-7,TRBV10-3
CASSDSAMDTQYF,TGTGCCAGCAGTGACTCAGCGATGGATACGCAGTATTTT,.,medium-sized,TRBJ2-3,TRBV25-1
CSARGGAYEQYF,TGCAGTGCTAGAGGGGGAGCCTACGAGCAGTACTTC,.,many,TRBJ2-7,TRBV20-1
CASTEADTQYF,TGTGCCAGCACAGAGGCAGATACGCAGTATTTT,.,many,TRBJ2-3,TRBV7-9
CASSLDRGHEQFF,TGTGCCAGCAGCCTAGACAGGGGGCACGAGCAGTTCTTC,TRBD1,.,TRBJ2-1,TRBV5-6
CASSPHVMNTEAFF,TGTGCCAGCAGCCCTCACGTAATGAACACTGAAGCTTTCTTT,.,medium-sized,TRBJ1-1,TRBV28
CASSRRQGLGDEQYF,TGTGCCAGCAGCCGCCGGCAGGGACTAGGGGACGAGCAGTACTTC,TRBD2,many,TRBJ2-7,TRBV13
CASSLGQQNSPLHF,TGTGCCAGCAGCTTGGGTCAGCAGAATTCACCCCTCCACTTT,.,many,TRBJ1-6,TRBV5-5
CASSLGGSDAYEQYF,TGTGCCAGCAGTTTAGGAGGGTCAGACGCCTACGAGCAGTACTTC,.,many,TRBJ2-7,TRBV27
CASSLNGRQTQYF,TGTGCCAGCAGCTTGAATGGGCGGCAGACCCAGTACTTC,.,.,TRBJ2-5,TRBV7-6
CASSLGGLNTEAFF,TGTGCCAGCAGCTTGGGGGGCCTGAACACTGAAGCTTTCTTT,.,many,TRBJ1-1,TRBV7-3
CSSLSKAYEQYF,TGCAGTTCCTTGAGTAAGGCCTACGAGCAGTACTTC,.,many,TRBJ2-7,TRBV20-1
CASSPTAGGNYEQYF,TGTGCCAGCTCACCTACAGCGGGAGGGAACTACGAGCAGTACTTC,TRBD2,many,TRBJ2-7,TRBV18
CSARAASGSGNEQFF,TGCAGTGCTAGAGCGGCTAGCGGGAGTGGGAATGAGCAGTTCTTC,TRBD2,many,TRBJ2-1,TRBV20-1
CSASSGLAGGAGSQYF,TGCAGTGCTAGTTCTGGACTAGCGGGGGGGGCTGGGTCCCAGTACTTC,TRBD2,.,TRBJ2-5,TRBV20-1
CASSSGTDNEKLFF,TGTGCCAGCAGCTCCGGGACAGATAATGAAAAACTGTTTTTT,TRBD1,many,TRBJ1-4,TRBV2
CASSYPRGGPLAKNIQYF,TGTGCCAGCAGTTACCCCCGCGGGGGGCCACTAGCCAAAAACATTCAGTACTTC,TRBD2,many,TRBJ2-4,TRBV6-2/TRBV6-3
CASTTVDSYNSPLHF,TGTGCCAGTACTACGGTAGACTCCTATAATTCACCCCTCCACTTT,.,many,TRBJ1-6,TRBV19
CASSEGDGDSNQPQHF,TGCGCCAGCAGCGAAGGGGACGGAGATAGCAATCAGCCCCAGCATTTT,.,many,TRBJ1-5,TRBV4-1
CASSLVGTNEKLFF,TGCGCCAGCAGCTTGGTTGGAACTAATGAAAAACTGTTTTTT,.,many,TRBJ1-4,TRBV5-1
CAWKENTEAFF,TGTGCCTGGAAGGAGAACACTGAAGCTTTCTTT,.,many,TRBJ1-1,TRBV30
CATSAPTHEQYF,TGTGCCACCAGTGCCCCCACCCACGAGCAGTACTTC,.,medium-sized,TRBJ2-7,TRBV24-1